These T cell receptor beta chains were read from a single sample in a study of blood T cell repertoires in COVID-19. TCRdb's table, derived via immunoSEQ multiplex PCR, lists solely in-frame clones and lacks some. The data contain 80,000 to 100,000 clones, 91% of them singletons. The sequencing input was peripheral blood. The receptors derive from a human donor with active COVID-19. The donor label of this sample is uncertain. CDR3s leave out the opening cysteine and the closing phenylalanine or tryptophan. The order of the fields is J gene, V gene, CDR3 protein.

J gene: TRBJ2-1; V gene: TRBV5-1; CDR3 protein: ASSLGAGGYNEQF
J gene: TRBJ2-3; V gene: TRBV1; CDR3 protein: TSSPTSSADTQY
J gene: TRBJ2-5; V gene: TRBV28; CDR3 protein: ASSFLAGAETQY
J gene: TRBJ2-7; V gene: TRBV19; CDR3 protein: ASSIGGSAYEQY
J gene: TRBJ2-3; V gene: TRBV5-1; CDR3 protein: ASSLPGLDTDTQY
J gene: TRBJ2-7; V gene: TRBV5-1; CDR3 protein: ASSPRGGVGVTRPQRSSYEQY
J gene: TRBJ2-7; V gene: TRBV19; CDR3 protein: ASSALRGGSYEQY
J gene: TRBJ1-1; V gene: TRBV28; CDR3 protein: ASRTTGGANTEAF
J gene: TRBJ1-2; V gene: TRBV7-3; CDR3 protein: ASSVGQGALPHT
J gene: TRBJ1-1; V gene: TRBV11-2; CDR3 protein: ASSLDRPLAGIEAF
J gene: TRBJ2-2; V gene: TRBV19; CDR3 protein: ASSIGSPAPGELF
J gene: TRBJ2-7; V gene: TRBV4-3; CDR3 protein: ASSQDRGQPYYEQY
J gene: TRBJ2-2; V gene: TRBV21-1; CDR3 protein: ASGDRGGTGELF
J gene: TRBJ1-1; V gene: TRBV19; CDR3 protein: ASIQYTEAF
J gene: TRBJ2-2; V gene: TRBV5-4; CDR3 protein: ASSLSVGETGELF
J gene: TRBJ2-7; V gene: TRBV19; CDR3 protein: ASSIGGVSYEQY
J gene: TRBJ2-7; V gene: TRBV5-1; CDR3 protein: ASSLAGEGEEQY
J gene: TRBJ1-6; V gene: TRBV5-1; CDR3 protein: ASSPAGTDNSPLH
J gene: TRBJ1-5; V gene: TRBV19; CDR3 protein: ASSIGQGDQPQH
J gene: TRBJ2-1; V gene: TRBV3-1/TRBV3-2; CDR3 protein: ASSQYLVGGGVSSYNEQF
J gene: TRBJ2-1; V gene: TRBV10-3; CDR3 protein: AIRGAGASYNEQF
J gene: TRBJ2-1; V gene: TRBV6-5; CDR3 protein: ASRSGGAYSEQF
J gene: TRBJ2-5; V gene: TRBV7-9; CDR3 protein: ASTGGNDQY
J gene: TRBJ2-7; V gene: TRBV14; CDR3 protein: ASSQEWGRESYEQY
J gene: TRBJ2-3; V gene: TRBV9; CDR3 protein: ASSPLGRASTDTQY
J gene: TRBJ2-2; V gene: TRBV11-2; CDR3 protein: ASSLGSLGAAELF
J gene: TRBJ2-2; V gene: TRBV6-5; CDR3 protein: ASALVRQNTGELF
J gene: TRBJ2-3; V gene: TRBV9; CDR3 protein: ASSVATGSGGRTDTQY
J gene: TRBJ2-1; V gene: TRBV10-3; CDR3 protein: AISESFTYNEQF